The 28 T cell receptor beta chains given below trace back to one sample, sequenced in a study of T cells in Graves' hyperthyroidism and ophthalmopathy. Amplified TCR beta CDR3 regions derived from RNA transcripts. The HTBI primer set was used in a first-round RT-PCR of the TCR CDR3. From the multiplex PCR reads, TCRdb called clonotypes with MiXCR, one entry per CDR3 protein. The sample contains about 580,000 distinct CDR3 sequences, about 14% of which appear only once. Sequenced: blood. The origin of the receptors is a woman aged 30 to 39 with Graves' hyperthyroidism that later progressed to Graves' ophthalmopathy.

Many counts were recorded for this clonotype. The chain combines TRBV6-2 or TRBV6-3 with TRBJ2-2, with unresolved D. This CDR3 has 15 amino acids. V shed 7 bases and J shed 1 base, with 13 bases lying between them. CDR1 and CDR2 (germline): MNHEY, SVGEGT. The CDR3 loop reads CASKSGRLNTGELFF. In DNA, the CDR3 is TGTGCCAGCAAGTCCGGCAGACTGAACACCGGGGAGCTGTTTTTT.

The sample holds many counts of this clonotype. The chain employs TRBV12-3 or TRBV12-4 and TRBJ1-2, with D uncertain. CDR3 length equals 13 residues. V was pared by 3 bases and J by 5 bases, with 10 bases between. The CDR3 bases are TGTGCCAGCAGTTTTTCAGCAGTTTATGGCTACACCTTC. Protein: CASSFSAVYGYTF.

This clonotype was found many times. The chain uses TRBV27 and TRBJ2-7; D perhaps matches TRBD1 (7 bases). CDR3 length equals 14 residues. Germline CDR1 is MNHEY and CDR2 is SMNVEV (reference sequence). Trimming cost V 3 bases and J 4 bases, with 13 bases left between them. The CDR3, as DNA: TGTGCCAGCAGTTTTCAGGGGGGAAGATACGAGCAGTACTTC. Its protein product is CASSFQGGRYEQYF.

With regard to this clonotype: This could be a read error, since a much larger clone is one nucleotide away. The rearrangement uses TRBV14 and TRBJ2-1; 10 positions match TRBD2. CDR3 length: 16 amino acids. The V and J ends lost 4 bases and 5 bases, in that order; junction bases with no gene match: 8. CDR1 SGHDN and CDR2 FVKESK come from the germline V gene. The CDR3 here is CASSRLGTSVDNEQFF. The CDR3 DNA follows: TGTGCCAGCAGCCGTCTCGGGACTAGCGTGGACAATGAGCAGTTCTTC.

This clonotype was counted many times. The genes are TRBV7-2 and TRBJ1-6; perhaps TRBD1 as D (6 bases). CDR1 is SGHTA and CDR2 is FQGNSA in the germline V gene. The CDR3 sequence is 15 residues long. V lost 5 bases and J 5 bases, leaving 13 bases between the germline ends. The CDR3 nucleotides read TGTGCCAGCAGCCCTCGACAGGAGAATAATTCACCCCTCCACTTT. It specifies CASSPRQENNSPLHF.

This clonotype was detected many times. The rearrangement joins TRBV30 to TRBJ1-5; tentatively, D is TRBD1 (6 bases). The CDR3 totals 13 residues. Germline V gene sequence: CDR1 GTSNPN, CDR2 SVGIG (reference sequence). V was cut by 0 bases and J by 7 bases, with 10 bases left in between. This chain's CDR3 is CAWSVQGTQPQHF. CDR3 sequence (DNA): TGTGCCTGGAGTGTACAGGGTACGCAGCCCCAGCATTTT.

This clonotype was found many times. The chain's CDR3 is CASGMEAGQETQYF. The CDR3 DNA is TGTGCCAGCGGTATGGAGGCAGGCCAAGAGACCCAGTACTTC. This chain connects TRBV2 to TRBJ2-5, with a tentative D call TRBD2 (5 bases). CDR3 length equals 14 residues. V lost 8 bases, J lost 1 base, and 14 bases lay in between. The germline gives CDR1 SNHLY, CDR2 FYNNEI.

This clonotype has ten or more counts. The chain joins TRBV18 to TRBJ2-3, with a tentative D call TRBD2 (6 bases). The germline gives CDR1 KGHSH, CDR2 LQKENI. Trimming stripped 10 bases from V and 3 bases from J, with 14 bases between. CDR3 length: 13 residues. CDR3 loop: CATNHGSTDTQYF. CDR3 nucleotides: TGTGCCACCAACCACGGGAGTACAGATACGCAGTATTTT.

This clonotype appeared a few times. The chain has TRBV14 and TRBJ2-4, with D unresolved. The CDR3 has 16 residues. Germline V gene lookup returns CDR1 SGHDN and CDR2 FVKESK. Trimming cost V 1 base and J 0 bases, with 10 bases left between them. The CDR3 DNA is TGTGCCAGCAGCCAAGCGGTTAGAAAAGCCAAAAACATTCAGTACTTC. It is translated as CASSQAVRKAKNIQYF.

V usage is TRBV19 and J usage is TRBJ2-7; 11 positions agree with TRBD1. V lost 2 bases, J lost 2 bases, and 2 bases stayed unmatched. Germline lookup yields CDR1 LNHDA and CDR2 SQIVND (reference sequence). There are 15 residues in the CDR3. The CDR3 sequence is CASSITGQGAYEQYF. Here the CDR3 DNA reads TGTGCCAGTAGTATAACGGGACAGGGGGCCTACGAGCAGTACTTC.

This clonotype has only a few counts. The chain uses TRBV5-1 and TRBJ2-5; weak D call: TRBD2 (6 bases). Per the germline V gene, CDR1 is SGHRS and CDR2 is YFSETQ. Trimming cost V 5 bases and J 2 bases, with 16 bases left between them. This CDR3 is built from 15 residues. The chain's CDR3 is CASRVGLQFQETQYF. CDR3 coding DNA: TGCGCCAGCAGGGTGGGACTCCAATTTCAAGAGACCCAGTACTTC.

This clonotype was counted between two and nine times. The CDR3 DNA sequence: TGCGCCAGCAGCTTGTTGGTTAGCGGTAACAATGAGCAGTTCTTC. Residues: CASSLLVSGNNEQFF. V and J are TRBV5-1 and TRBJ2-1; TRBD2 might be the D (6 bases). Trimming took 1 base from V and 5 from J, leaving 13 bases between them. Per germline, CDR1 SGHRS and CDR2 YFSETQ. The CDR3 is 15 residues long.

This clonotype was observed at least ten times. The chain carries TRBV5-4 and TRBJ1-5, with a possible D match to TRBD1 (5 bases). V was trimmed by 2 bases and J by 10 bases, leaving 10 bases between them. CDR3 length: 12 amino acids. The germline V gene encodes CDR1 SGHNT and CDR2 YYREEE (reference sequence). CDR3 sequence reads: CASSFLGDPQHF. The CDR3 DNA sequence: TGTGCCAGCAGCTTCCTAGGGGATCCCCAGCATTTT. Variable domain in full (rest from reference TRBV5-4 and TRBJ1-5): ETGVTQSPTHLIKTRGQQVTLRCSSQSGHNTVSWYQQALGQGPQFIFQYYREEENGRGNFPPRFSGLQFPNYSSELNVNALELDDSALYLCASSFLGDPQHFGDGTRLSIL.

The chain recombines TRBV7-3 with TRBJ2-7; no definite D call. V was clipped by 5 bases and J by 3 bases, with 17 bases between them. Germline-derived CDR1 and CDR2 are SGHTA and FQGTGA. This CDR3 spans 15 amino acids. CDR3 nucleotides: TGTGCCAGCAGCCCGCAACTGGGGTGGAGCTACGAGCAGTACTTC. Translated: CASSPQLGWSYEQYF.

This clonotype occurred many times. This chain joins TRBV2 and TRBJ1-2, with unresolved D. Germline loops: CDR1 SNHLY, CDR2 FYNNEI. The CDR3 is 13 residues long. V lost 2 bases to trimming and J lost 4 bases, with 8 bases between them. CDR3 nucleotide sequence: TGTGCCAGCAGTGAATCGGGCGCCTATGGCTACACCTTC. Protein product: CASSESGAYGYTF.

This clonotype was observed at least ten times. The chain employs TRBV20-1 and TRBJ1-1, with a weak D call TRBD1 (6 bases). Germline V lookup: CDR1 DFQATT, CDR2 SNEGSKA (reference sequence). V was cut by 3 bases and J by 4 bases, with 12 bases left in between. CDR3 length: 13 amino acids. DNA of the CDR3: TGCAGTGCTAGTAAGGGGGTGAGCACTGAAGCTTTCTTT. This translates into CSASKGVSTEAFF.

This clonotype was seen at least ten times. The chain links TRBV5-1 to TRBJ2-7; 8 nucleotides agree with TRBD2. Unmatched junction bases numbered 8, after V lost 4 bases and J lost 2 bases. The CDR3 extends over 15 amino acids. The V gene's germline CDR1 is SGHRS and CDR2 YFSETQ. CDR3 coding DNA: TGCGCCAGCAGCCCTACTAGCGGAGCTACCTACGAGCAGTACTTC. Encoded protein: CASSPTSGATYEQYF.

This clonotype appeared many times. The V and J genes are TRBV9 and TRBJ2-2, with D perhaps matching TRBD1 or TRBD2 (5 bases each). This CDR3 contains 14 residues. Trimming stripped 0 bases from V and 6 bases from J, with 9 bases between. Germline V gives CDR1 SGDLS, CDR2 YYNGEE. The CDR3 reads CASSVGRDPGELFF. The CDR3 DNA reads as TGTGCCAGCAGCGTAGGCAGGGACCCCGGGGAGCTGTTTTTT. Combining the CDR3 with reference TRBV9 and TRBJ2-2 gives the whole variable domain DSGVTQTPKHLITATGQRVTLRCSPRSGDLSVYWYQQSLDQGLQFLIQYYNGEERAKGNILERFSAQQFPDLHSELNLSSLELGDSALYFCASSVGRDPGELFFGEGSRLTVL.

In its sample, this clonotype was seen many times. V gene TRBV12-5 combines with J gene TRBJ2-6; possible D gene TRBD1, 6 bases. The CDR3 runs 19 residues. V was pared by 5 bases and J by 2 bases, with 22 bases between. Germline loops: CDR1 LGHNT, CDR2 FRNRAP. The CDR3 coding sequence is TGTGCTAGTGGTCCACGAGCGGACAGTGCCCCCGCTGGGGCCAACGTCCTGACTTTC. Its translation is CASGPRADSAPAGANVLTF.

This clonotype appeared many times. The chain is built from TRBV7-2 and TRBJ1-6; D is possibly TRBD1 (5 bases). V dropped 8 bases and J dropped 6 bases, with 17 bases sitting between them. The CDR3 runs 15 residues. Germline V lookup: CDR1 SGHTA, CDR2 FQGNSA. Here the CDR3 DNA reads TGTGCCAGCGGGGTGCAGAGACAGCCTAATTCACCCCTCCACTTT. This translates into CASGVQRQPNSPLHF.

This clonotype was seen only a few times. The J gene is TRBJ2-5, the V gene TRBV18; D is undetermined. Trimming pared 4 bases from V and 0 bases from J, leaving 9 bases between. CDR3 length: 14 residues. The germline gives CDR1 KGHSH, CDR2 LQKENI. The CDR3, as DNA: TGTGCCAGCTCACAGGCGACGGACCAAGAGACCCAGTACTTC. Its translation: CASSQATDQETQYF. The whole variable domain, remainder taken from reference TRBV18 and TRBJ2-5, is NAGVMQNPRHLVRRRGQEARLRCSPMKGHSHVYWYRQLPEEGLKFMVYLQKENIIDESGMPKERFSAEFPKEGPSILRIQQVVRGDSAAYFCASSQATDQETQYFGPGTRLLVL.

This clonotype was counted many times. V is TRBV30 and J is TRBJ1-5; possible D gene TRBD1, 5 bases. V lost 0 bases and J lost 0, with 12 bases in between. The CDR3 length is 16 residues. Germline CDR1 GTSNPN, CDR2 SVGIG (reference sequence). CDR3 DNA sequence: TGTGCCTGGAGTGTACTGGGAGGGGATAGCAATCAGCCCCAGCATTTT. The encoded protein is CAWSVLGGDSNQPQHF. The whole variable domain, remainder taken from reference TRBV30 and TRBJ1-5, is SQTIHQWPATLVQPVGSPLSLECTVEGTSNPNLYWYRQAAGRGLQLLFYSVGIGQISSEVPQNLSASRPQDRQFILSSKKLLLSDSGFYLCAWSVLGGDSNQPQHFGDGTRLSIL.

This clonotype was detected many times. The CDR3 sequence is CASSQVWSRTDTQYF. CDR3 coding DNA: TGTGCCAGCAGTCAGGTCTGGTCCCGCACAGATACGCAGTATTTT. The chain employs TRBV11-2 and TRBJ2-3; D uncertain. The V end lost 6 bases, the J end lost 1 base, and 14 bases lay between the germline ends. The CDR3 is 15 residues long. CDR1 and CDR2 from the germline V gene are SGHAT and FQNNGV.

V and J are TRBV4-1 and TRBJ2-7; D ambiguous. The CDR3 loop spans 13 amino acids. Germline values: CDR1 MGHRA, CDR2 YSYEKL. V was cut by 0 bases and J by 5 bases, with 8 bases left in between. The CDR3 nucleotides read TGCGCCAGCAGCCAAGAAATGCGAAACGAGCAGTACTTC. This gives the protein CASSQEMRNEQYF.

The V and J genes are TRBV10-3 and TRBJ1-2, with no clear D. V was clipped by 11 bases and J by 3 bases, with 13 bases between them. This CDR3 is 12 amino acids long. Per the germline V gene, CDR1 is ENHRY and CDR2 is SYGVKD. As DNA, the CDR3 is TGTGCCCAATCCGATGGTGACTATGGCTACACCTTC. This encodes CAQSDGDYGYTF.

This clonotype occurred a few times. Because the CDR3 is missing its conserved closing phenylalanine or tryptophan, this is likely a read error. The CDR3 nucleotides read TGTGCCACCAGTGCAGCGAGCTATCAGCCCCAGCATCTT. Translating gives CATSAASYQPQHL. This chain links TRBV24-1 with TRBJ1-5; D gene uncertain. Per the germline V gene, CDR1 is KGHDR and CDR2 is SFDVKD. The CDR3 totals 13 residues. V dropped 5 bases and J dropped 5 bases, with 9 bases sitting between them.

This clonotype has a count of ten or more. CDR3 sequence (DNA): TGTGCCAGCACCCCCAACCCGGGACAGGGGTATGGCTACACCTTC. It specifies CASTPNPGQGYGYTF. V is TRBV12-3 or TRBV12-4 and J is TRBJ1-2; 10 bases line up with TRBD1. J lost 5 bases, V lost 7 bases, and 10 bases had no gene match. CDR3 length equals 15 residues.

There are many counts of this clonotype. J is TRBJ2-1 and V is TRBV20-1, with 16 bases lining up with TRBD2. V lost 7 bases, J lost 9 bases, and 12 bases stayed unmatched. Germline CDR1 is DFQATT and CDR2 is SNEGSKA (reference sequence). The CDR3 spans 16 residues. The CDR3 DNA sequence: TGCAGTGTCCTCACCGGGACTAGCGGGAGGGCCGGTGAGCAGTTCTTC. Its protein is CSVLTGTSGRAGEQFF.